Listed below are T cell receptor beta chains from one sample, sequenced in a study of blood T cell repertoires in COVID-19. Here immunoSEQ multiplex PCR was the method, and the copy in TCRdb shows in-frame clones only, minus some. The repertoire has roughly 250,000 clones, more than 65% of them found once; the top ten carry 4.4%. Sequences were obtained from peripheral blood. These TCRs come from a man aged 50-60 years with active or convalescent COVID-19. Both conserved end residues are part of each CDR3. D genes are given only for firm matches. Clone size, where shown, is once, few, many, or a class for clones that have expanded.

J | size | D | V | CDR3 | DNA
TRBJ1-5 | - | TRBD1 | TRBV29-1 | CSDLGTGGSNQPQHF | TGCAGCGACCTCGGGACAGGGGGATCCAATCAGCCCCAGCATTTT
TRBJ2-7 | - | TRBD1 | TRBV7-3 | CASSLEHRGPYEQYF | TGTGCCAGCAGCTTAGAGCACAGGGGGCCGTACGAGCAGTACTTC
TRBJ2-3 | - | TRBD2 | TRBV27 | CASSFGGGRADTQYF | TGTGCCAGCAGTTTTGGCGGGGGGAGGGCAGATACGCAGTATTTT
TRBJ1-4 | once | TRBD1 | TRBV28 | CASSQRQGNEKLFF | TGTGCCAGCAGTCAAAGACAGGGGAATGAAAAACTGTTTTTT
TRBJ2-2 | once | TRBD2 | TRBV5-1 | CASSLEPSAGENTGELFF | TGCGCCAGCAGCTTGGAGCCGAGTGCGGGGGAGAACACCGGGGAGCTGTTTTTT
TRBJ2-1 | - | - | TRBV9 | CASSVGRSNEQFF | TGTGCCAGCAGCGTAGGCAGAAGCAATGAGCAGTTCTTC
TRBJ2-7 | - | - | TRBV5-6 | CASRPDTLSYEQYF | TGTGCCAGCAGACCGGACACCCTCTCCTACGAGCAGTACTTC
TRBJ2-7 | - | - | TRBV12-3/TRBV12-4 | CASTPSSYEQYF | TGTGCCAGCACCCCGTCCAGCTACGAGCAGTACTTC
TRBJ1-2 | - | TRBD1 | TRBV5-6 | CASSPYDRDGYGYTF | TGTGCCAGCAGCCCGTACGACAGGGACGGCTATGGCTACACCTTC
TRBJ2-1 | - | TRBD1 | TRBV7-3 | CASRPGTGNNEQFF | TGTGCCAGCAGGCCCGGGACAGGGAACAATGAGCAGTTCTTC
TRBJ1-1 | - | - | TRBV5-1 | CASMREMNTEAFF | TGCGCCAGCATGAGGGAGATGAACACTGAAGCTTTCTTT
TRBJ1-3 | - | TRBD1 | TRBV11-1 | CASSHRQGAGNTIYF | TGTGCCAGCAGCCACCGACAGGGTGCTGGAAACACCATATATTTT
TRBJ1-1 | - | - | TRBV13 | CASSLSPLNTEAFF | TGTGCCAGCAGCTTATCTCCCCTAAACACTGAAGCTTTCTTT
TRBJ2-1 | - | TRBD1 | TRBV2 | CASRPGTGGNNEQFF | TGTGCCAGCAGGCCCGGGACAGGGGGTAACAATGAGCAGTTCTTC
TRBJ2-1 | - | TRBD1 | TRBV5-1 | CASSLGQGAHEQFF | TGCGCCAGCAGCTTGGGTCAGGGGGCCCATGAGCAGTTCTTC
TRBJ2-7 | - | TRBD1 | TRBV19 | CASDPPGQGRDEQYF | TGTGCCAGTGACCCCCCGGGACAGGGGAGGGACGAGCAGTACTTC
TRBJ1-1 | - | - | TRBV5-1 | CASSLGLPNTEAFF | TGCGCCAGCAGCTTGGGACTTCCGAACACTGAAGCTTTCTTT
TRBJ1-5 | - | - | TRBV19 | CASSIQDTNQPQHF | TGTGCCAGTAGTATTCAGGACACCAATCAGCCCCAGCATTTT
TRBJ2-7 | - | TRBD1 | TRBV5-5 | CASSLTGTGAGEQYF | TGTGCCAGCAGCTTGACCGGGACAGGGGCCGGTGAGCAGTACTTC
TRBJ2-5 | - | TRBD2 | TRBV28 | CASRNAGGEETQYF | TGTGCCAGCAGGAATGCGGGGGGCGAGGAGACCCAGTACTTC
TRBJ2-1 | - | - | TRBV4-2 | CASSEQGGVEQFF | TGTGCCAGCAGCGAACAAGGCGGAGTTGAGCAGTTCTTC
TRBJ2-1 | - | TRBD1 | TRBV5-6 | CASSLDHRGHYNEQFF | TGTGCCAGCAGCTTGGATCACAGGGGCCACTACAATGAGCAGTTCTTC
TRBJ1-1 | - | - | TRBV28 | CASSFNRGRGTEAFF | TGTGCCAGCAGTTTTAACCGGGGGCGGGGGACTGAAGCTTTCTTT
TRBJ1-1 | - | - | TRBV4-2 | CASSPGGLGEAFF | TGTGCCAGCAGTCCGGGGGGGCTTGGTGAAGCTTTCTTT
TRBJ2-7 | - | - | TRBV28 | CASSSLPGGTYEQYF | TGTGCCAGCAGTTCCCTCCCTGGGGGGACCTACGAGCAGTACTTC
TRBJ2-3 | - | TRBD2 | TRBV27 | CASLTRGGSTDTQYF | TGTGCCAGCTTGACCCGGGGGGGTAGCACAGATACGCAGTATTTT
TRBJ2-1 | - | - | TRBV6-2/TRBV6-3 | CASSYGSSYNEQFF | TGTGCCAGCAGTTACGGCAGCTCCTACAATGAGCAGTTCTTC
TRBJ1-5 | - | - | TRBV7-8 | CASSLGAGNSQPQHF | TGTGCCAGCAGCTTAGGGGCGGGGAATTCGCAGCCCCAGCATTTT
TRBJ2-1 | - | TRBD2 | TRBV7-2 | CASSHGLAGVYEQFF | TGTGCCAGCAGCCATGGACTAGCGGGGGTCTATGAGCAGTTCTTC
TRBJ1-3 | - | - | TRBV11-2 | CASSLAGGLPGNTIYF | TGTGCCAGCAGCTTAGCAGGTGGACTACCTGGAAACACCATATATTTT
TRBJ1-4 | - | TRBD1 | TRBV5-6 | CASARDRGEKLFF | TGTGCCAGCGCCCGGGACAGGGGTGAAAAACTGTTTTTT
TRBJ2-5 | - | - | TRBV11-1 | CASSSRDNFRGTQYF | TGTGCCAGCAGCTCCCGGGACAATTTTAGGGGGACCCAGTACTTC
TRBJ1-5 | - | - | TRBV4-1 | CASSQDPGENQPQHF | TGCGCCAGCAGCCAAGACCCGGGGGAGAATCAGCCCCAGCATTTT